A selection of T cell receptor beta chains follows, all from one sample in a study of siplizumab effects on memory and regulatory T cells. Only in-frame clones appear in the TCRdb table, and some are missing; sequencing was by immunoSEQ multiplex PCR. The sample records over 95,000 clones, 93% being singletons. The specimen sequenced was non-Treg CD4+ T cells sorted from blood. The receptors here all came from a human donor in good health. Both conserved end residues are part of each CDR3. Each record gives: V gene, D gene, J gene, clone size, CDR3 protein, CDR3 DNA. The D gene is left open where the match is weak. Size tells how often a clone was seen (once, few, many) or the class of an expanded clone, and some rows leave it out.

v_gene: TRBV10-3; d_gene: .; j_gene: TRBJ1-4; abundance: .; CDR3aa: CAISGGQSNEKLFF; CDR3nt: TGTGCCATCAGCGGCGGACAGTCCAATGAAAAACTGTTTTTT
v_gene: TRBV2; d_gene: TRBD1; j_gene: TRBJ1-1; abundance: .; CDR3aa: CASRGQGQGNTEAFF; CDR3nt: TGTGCCAGCAGAGGCCAGGGACAGGGAAACACTGAAGCTTTCTTT
v_gene: TRBV2; d_gene: TRBD1; j_gene: TRBJ2-3; abundance: .; CDR3aa: CASSSGQTDTQYF; CDR3nt: TGTGCCAGCAGTTCGGGACAGACAGATACGCAGTATTTT
v_gene: TRBV7-3; d_gene: .; j_gene: TRBJ1-1; abundance: few; CDR3aa: CASSITVNTEAFF; CDR3nt: TGTGCCAGCAGCATCACAGTTAACACTGAAGCTTTCTTT
v_gene: TRBV28; d_gene: .; j_gene: TRBJ1-1; abundance: few; CDR3aa: CASSLGASYGTEAFF; CDR3nt: TGTGCCAGCAGTTTAGGTGCCTCCTACGGCACTGAAGCTTTCTTT
v_gene: TRBV12-5; d_gene: .; j_gene: TRBJ2-5; abundance: .; CDR3aa: CASSGTGTETQYF; CDR3nt: TGTGCTAGTTCCGGGACGGGAACGGAGACCCAGTACTTC
v_gene: TRBV4-1; d_gene: .; j_gene: TRBJ2-7; abundance: .; CDR3aa: CASSQDDEGEPPVEQYF; CDR3nt: TGCGCCAGCAGCCAAGACGACGAGGGTGAACCCCCGGTCGAGCAGTACTTC
v_gene: TRBV18; d_gene: .; j_gene: TRBJ1-1; abundance: .; CDR3aa: CASSPVYTGTEAFF; CDR3nt: TGTGCCAGCTCACCGGTCTACACAGGCACTGAAGCTTTCTTT
v_gene: TRBV4-2; d_gene: .; j_gene: TRBJ2-5; abundance: .; CDR3aa: CASSQEVGSETQYF; CDR3nt: TGTGCCAGCAGCCAAGAGGTGGGCTCCGAGACCCAGTACTTC
v_gene: TRBV7-2; d_gene: .; j_gene: TRBJ1-2; abundance: .; CDR3aa: CASSLVEGDYGYTF; CDR3nt: TGTGCCAGCAGCTTAGTCGAAGGGGACTATGGCTACACCTTC
v_gene: TRBV6-5; d_gene: .; j_gene: TRBJ1-6; abundance: few; CDR3aa: CASSLRESSPLHF; CDR3nt: TGTGCCAGCAGTTTACGGGAGAGTTCACCCCTCCACTTT